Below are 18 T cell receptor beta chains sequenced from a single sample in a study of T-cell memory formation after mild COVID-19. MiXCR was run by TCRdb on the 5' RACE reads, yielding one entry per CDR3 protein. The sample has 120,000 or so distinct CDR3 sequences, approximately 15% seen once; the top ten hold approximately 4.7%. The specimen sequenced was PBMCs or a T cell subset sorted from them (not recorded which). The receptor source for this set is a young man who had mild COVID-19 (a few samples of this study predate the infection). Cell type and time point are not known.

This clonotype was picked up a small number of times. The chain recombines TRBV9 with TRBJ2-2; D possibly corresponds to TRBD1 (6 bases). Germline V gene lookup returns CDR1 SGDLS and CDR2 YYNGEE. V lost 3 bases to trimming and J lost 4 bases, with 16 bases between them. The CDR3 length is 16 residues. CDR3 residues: CASSASTGLGTGELFF. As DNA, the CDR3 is TGTGCCAGCAGCGCGTCAACAGGGTTGGGCACCGGGGAGCTGTTTTTT.

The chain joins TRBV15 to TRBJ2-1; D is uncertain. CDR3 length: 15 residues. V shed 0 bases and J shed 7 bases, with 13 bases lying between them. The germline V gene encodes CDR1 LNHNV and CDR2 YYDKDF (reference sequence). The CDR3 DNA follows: TGTGCCACCAGCAGAGATATGATCCTAGTAAATGAGCAGTTCTTC. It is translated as CATSRDMILVNEQFF.

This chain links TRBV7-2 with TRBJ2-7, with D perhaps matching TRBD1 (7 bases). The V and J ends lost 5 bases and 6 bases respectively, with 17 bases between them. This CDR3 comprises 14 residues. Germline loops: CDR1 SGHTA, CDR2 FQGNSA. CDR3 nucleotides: TGTGCCAGCAGCCAAGGCGGGGCAGGGGGCGAGCAGTACGTC. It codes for CASSQGGAGGEQYV.

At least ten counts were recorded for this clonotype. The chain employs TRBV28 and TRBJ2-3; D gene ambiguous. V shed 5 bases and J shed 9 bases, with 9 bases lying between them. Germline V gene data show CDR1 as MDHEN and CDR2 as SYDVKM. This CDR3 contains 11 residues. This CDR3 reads CASSRTGTQYF. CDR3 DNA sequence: TGTGCCAGCAGTAGAACCGGAACGCAGTATTTT. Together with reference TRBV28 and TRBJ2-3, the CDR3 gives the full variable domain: DVKVTQSSRYLVKRTGEKVFLECVQDMDHENMFWYRQDPGLGLRLIYFSYDVKMKEKGDIPEGYSVSREKKERFSLILESASTNQTSMYLCASSRTGTQYFGPGTRLTVL.

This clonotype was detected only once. The CDR3 DNA reads TGCGCCAGCAGCTTGGCCGGCCGCGGGGACACTGAAGCTTTCTTT. This sequence encodes CASSLAGRGDTEAFF. V is TRBV5-1 and J is TRBJ1-1; D ambiguous. Germline CDR1 and CDR2: SGHRS and YFSETQ. V was shortened by 0 bases and J by 3 bases, with 12 bases between the two germline ends. CDR3 size: 15 residues.

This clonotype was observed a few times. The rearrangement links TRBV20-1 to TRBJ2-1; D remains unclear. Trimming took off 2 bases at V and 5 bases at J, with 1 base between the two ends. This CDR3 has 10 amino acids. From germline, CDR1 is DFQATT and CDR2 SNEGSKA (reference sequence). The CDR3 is CSARNNEQFF. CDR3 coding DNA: TGCAGTGCTAGAAACAATGAGCAGTTCTTC.

The DNA of the CDR3 is TGCAGTGCTAGATCCTGGAGGGGCACCGGGGAGCTGTTTTTT. Its translation is CSARSWRGTGELFF. The rearrangement links TRBV20-1 to TRBJ2-2, with a possible D match to TRBD2 (6 bases). Germline V gene lookup returns CDR1 DFQATT and CDR2 SNEGSKA (reference sequence). CDR3 length: 14 amino acids. V was cut by 2 bases and J by 4 bases, with 11 bases left in between.

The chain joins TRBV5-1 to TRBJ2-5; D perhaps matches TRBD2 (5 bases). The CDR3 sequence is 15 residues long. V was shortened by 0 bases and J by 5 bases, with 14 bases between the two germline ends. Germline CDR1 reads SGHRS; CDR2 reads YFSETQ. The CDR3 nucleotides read TGCGCCAGCAGCTTGGGTTGGAGGCTGGATGAGACCCAGTACTTC. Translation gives CASSLGWRLDETQYF.

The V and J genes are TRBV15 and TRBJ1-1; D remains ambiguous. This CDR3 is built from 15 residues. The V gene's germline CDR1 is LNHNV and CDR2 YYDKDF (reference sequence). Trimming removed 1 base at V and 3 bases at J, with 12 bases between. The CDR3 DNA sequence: TGTGCCACCAGCAGAGGTCAATCCTCCTACACTGAAGCTTTCTTT. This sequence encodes CATSRGQSSYTEAFF.

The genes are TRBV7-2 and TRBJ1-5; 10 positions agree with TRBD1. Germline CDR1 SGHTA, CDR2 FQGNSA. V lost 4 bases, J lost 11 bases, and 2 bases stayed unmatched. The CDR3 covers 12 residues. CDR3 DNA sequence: TGTGCCAGCAGCTGGACAGGGGGAGCCCAGCATTTT. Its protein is CASSWTGGAQHF.

CDR3 loop: CASRRPGQNYGYTF. CDR3 DNA sequence: TGCGCCAGCAGACGACCGGGACAGAACTATGGCTACACCTTC. V usage is TRBV5-1 and J usage is TRBJ1-2, with 7 bases that match TRBD1. The V gene end was trimmed by 5 bases and the J gene end by 2 bases; junction bases not matched to a gene: 6. Germline V gene sequence: CDR1 SGHRS, CDR2 YFSETQ. This CDR3 has 14 amino acids.

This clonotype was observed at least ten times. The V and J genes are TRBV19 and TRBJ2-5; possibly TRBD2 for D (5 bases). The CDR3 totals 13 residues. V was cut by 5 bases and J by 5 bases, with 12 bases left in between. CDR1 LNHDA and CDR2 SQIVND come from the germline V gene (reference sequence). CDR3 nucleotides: TGTGCCAGTAGTTGGGAGCTGACGGAGACCCAGTACTTC. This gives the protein CASSWELTETQYF.

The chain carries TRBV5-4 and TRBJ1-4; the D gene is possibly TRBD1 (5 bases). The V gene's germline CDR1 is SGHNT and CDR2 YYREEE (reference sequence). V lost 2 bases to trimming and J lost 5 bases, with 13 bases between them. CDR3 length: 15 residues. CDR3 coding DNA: TGTGCCAGCAGCTTTAAGACAGTTGGAAATGAAAAACTGTTTTTT. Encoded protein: CASSFKTVGNEKLFF. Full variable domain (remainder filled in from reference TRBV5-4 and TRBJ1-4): ETGVTQSPTHLIKTRGQQVTLRCSSQSGHNTVSWYQQALGQGPQFIFQYYREEENGRGNFPPRFSGLQFPNYSSELNVNALELDDSALYLCASSFKTVGNEKLFFGSGTQLSVL.

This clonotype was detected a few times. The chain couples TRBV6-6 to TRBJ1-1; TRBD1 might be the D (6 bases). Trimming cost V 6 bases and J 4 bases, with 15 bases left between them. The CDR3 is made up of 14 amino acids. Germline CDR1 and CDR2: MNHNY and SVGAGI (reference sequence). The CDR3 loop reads CASSPQQGSTEAFF. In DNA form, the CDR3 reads TGTGCCAGCAGCCCACAACAGGGAAGCACTGAAGCTTTCTTT.

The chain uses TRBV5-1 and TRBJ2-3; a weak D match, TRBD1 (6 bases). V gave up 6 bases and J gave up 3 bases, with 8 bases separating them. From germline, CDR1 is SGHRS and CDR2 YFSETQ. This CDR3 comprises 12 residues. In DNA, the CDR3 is TGCGCCAGCAAAACAGGGACAGATACGCAGTATTTT. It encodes CASKTGTDTQYF.

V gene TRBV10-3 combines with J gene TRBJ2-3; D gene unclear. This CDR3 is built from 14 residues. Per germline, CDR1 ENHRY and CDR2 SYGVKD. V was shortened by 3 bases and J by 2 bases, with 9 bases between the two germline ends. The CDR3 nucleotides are TGTGCCATCAGTGAAGGTCAAAACACAGATACGCAGTATTTT. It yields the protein CAISEGQNTDTQYF.

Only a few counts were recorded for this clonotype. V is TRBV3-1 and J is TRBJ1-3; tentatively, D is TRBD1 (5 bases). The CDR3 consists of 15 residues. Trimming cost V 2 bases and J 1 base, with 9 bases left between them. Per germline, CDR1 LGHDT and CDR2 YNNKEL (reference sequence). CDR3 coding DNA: TGTGCCAGCAGCCAACCCCCAGGGTCTGGAAACACCATATATTTT. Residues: CASSQPPGSGNTIYF.

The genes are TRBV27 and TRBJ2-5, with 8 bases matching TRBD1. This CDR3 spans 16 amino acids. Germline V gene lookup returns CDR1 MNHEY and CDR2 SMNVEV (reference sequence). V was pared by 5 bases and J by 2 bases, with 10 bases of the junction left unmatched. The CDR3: CASSPRDRRKQETQYF. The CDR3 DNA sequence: TGTGCCAGCAGTCCCCGGGACAGGAGAAAGCAAGAGACCCAGTACTTC.